One TCR beta chain is described in this entry. The data derive from a study of beta chain features in type 1 diabetes. Sorted populations were all over 95% pure. Isolated RNA was reverse transcribed in full, so expressed TCRB transcripts were sequenced. Some 3.6 million reads were obtained on average from naive, central memory and regulatory T cell samples. Measured with immunoSEQ multiplex PCR; TCRdb has only the in-frame clones, and not every one. This table holds approximately 340,000 clones, approximately 16% found once. Per germline, CDR1 SGDLS and CDR2 YYNGEE. The CDR3 is 17 amino acids. V was clipped by 3 bases and J by 6 bases, with 23 bases between them.

The receptor's source is a woman under 30 in good health. J is TRBJ2-3 and V is TRBV9; no clear D gene. The specimen was naive CD4+ T cells from blood. The CDR3 DNA reads TGTGCCAGCAGCGCCGGAAGTTTCCAGGCTGCCTGGGATACGCAGTATTTT. This sequence encodes CASSAGSFQAAWDTQYF. Filled out from reference TRBV9 and TRBJ2-3, the complete variable domain reads DSGVTQTPKHLITATGQRVTLRCSPRSGDLSVYWYQQSLDQGLQFLIQYYNGEERAKGNILERFSAQQFPDLHSELNLSSLELGDSALYFCASSAGSFQAAWDTQYFGPGTRLTVL.